This TCR beta chain was sequenced for a study of T cells in Graves' hyperthyroidism and ophthalmopathy. Study as a whole: It was at initial diagnosis, before any treatment, that peripheral blood was collected.

In its sample, this clonotype was seen a few times. Its antigen remains unknown. CDR3 length: 14 amino acids. Per the germline V gene, CDR1 is LNHDA and CDR2 is SQIVND (reference sequence). Losses at the gene ends were 3 bases for V and 6 bases for J; bases not matched to a gene: 2. From RNA transcripts, TCR beta CDR3 regions were amplified. The TCR CDR3 was amplified in a first-round RT-PCR using the HTBI primer set. A single record per CDR3 protein comes from TCRdb applying MiXCR to the multiplex PCR reads. The table includes a few hundred thousand distinct CDR3 sequences, around 17% detected once. Study results and caveats: From stable hyperthyroidism, ophthalmopathy was separated by a 13 V-J model.

This TCR came from a man aged 40-50 years with Graves' hyperthyroidism. The rearrangement links TRBV19 to TRBJ2-1, with 10 bases fitting TRBD1. Specimen: blood. In DNA, the CDR3 is TGTGCCAGTAGTATGAGGGACAGGGGCAATGAGCAGTTCTTC. It codes for CASSMRDRGNEQFF. The variable domain in full, completed from reference TRBV19 and TRBJ2-1, reads DGGITQSPKYLFRKEGQNVTLSCEQNLNHDAMYWYRQDPGQGLRLIYYSQIVNDFQKGDIAEGYSVSREKKESFPLTVTSAQKNPTAFYLCASSMRDRGNEQFFGPGTRLTVL.